This TCR beta chain emerged from a study of T cell responses to AZD1222 COVID-19 vaccine (dated by TCRdb to about 2021). Regarding the study in general: Because spike-specific TCR depth and breadth did not differ between the two schedules, AZD1222 recipients who got a second dose at roughly 4 weeks were pooled with those who got a second dose at roughly 12 weeks. TCR sequencing covered some 240 trial participants: approximately 200 given two doses of AZD1222 and 26 given two doses of MenACWY control vaccine. Trial participants were enrolled into age subgroups of 18-55, 56-69 and 70-plus years, which contained 148, 28 and 57 TCR-sequenced participants, respectively. What the work shows at the level of the full study, not this receptor alone: Conclusions about previously exposed vaccinees were limited because only 6 or 7 AZD1222 recipients were SARS-CoV-2 seropositive at baseline. Nearly half of unique spike-specific TCRs reportedly recognized epitopes outside regions mutated in the B.1.351 and B.1.1.7 variants. The vaccine-associated CD4 TCRs covered the entire spike protein, and the dominant responses fell in regions 160-218 and 743-854. No day 14 peak-response samples were available, so repertoires were characterized only after the peak T cell response. In the small 56-69-year group, the increase in depth fell short of significance, most likely because of low power. After two AZD1222 doses, spike-specific TCR breadth and depth were significantly higher than at day 0 and than in MenACWY recipients. Participants were mostly white British, with more females than males. The authors suggested clonal diversity may have been underestimated.

The CDR3 regions of human TCRbeta chains were analyzed by immunosequencing. The source study handled its data this way. TCRs in the repertoires were matched against a reference library of SARS-CoV-2-specific TCRs that had been generated with the MIRA antigen-specificity platform. Breadth was defined as the fraction of unique TCRs that were SARS-CoV-2-associated. Depth was defined as the fraction of total T cells that were SARS-CoV-2-associated. Using the MIRA data, each spike-specific TCR was mapped to the spike region that the TCR reacts to and placed in a CD4 or CD8 class. Log10-transformed breadth and depth values were compared by one-way ANOVA with Sidak's multiple comparisons tests. Drawn from immuneACCESS, this table holds only the in-frame rearrangements with V and J called that TCRdb kept. Clones are partly lost; checked studies trace under half to an unresolved V gene and leave the rest unexplained. D and trimming were read from the DNA, whereas the V and J calls and clone size are those reported in that table. In this sample the table shows about 150,000 clones, under 95% of which occur a single time. Of the sample, under 2% falls within the top ten clones.

The sample's time point, from its label and the paper: baseline before first vaccination. Vaccinee samples were obtained from the UK trials COV001 and COV002, which included a single-blind randomized controlled phase 2/3 trial of AZD1222 (ChAdOx1 nCoV-19) in healthy adults. For TCRbeta chain sequencing, PBMC samples were collected from trial participants at day 0 and at day 28 after the second dose. Looking up the germline V gene yields CDR1 MNHEY and CDR2 SVGAGI. Counted from cysteine to phenylalanine, this CDR3 has 15 amino acids. Only the CDR3 portion is preserved as DNA: 45 bases, with reading frame beginning at the first base. Germline trimming: 6 bases from V, 5 bases from J; junction bases outside gene matches: 11. Of note for this clone: Its antigen is unknown. The sample holds no much larger clone one base away, and base qualities are not on file. The identical CDR3 is also encoded by other nucleotide sequences in the sample.

The chain uses TRBV6-5 and TRBJ1-2; TRBD1 fits 8 bases in the junction. The material sequenced was peripheral blood, taken on day 0 of AZD1222 vaccination. The receptor was isolated from an adult in good health. The CDR3 amino acid sequence is: CASSRGQGVGYGYTF. The DNA sequence is given as TGTGCCAGCAGCCGCGGACAGGGCGTTGGGTATGGCTACACCTTC.